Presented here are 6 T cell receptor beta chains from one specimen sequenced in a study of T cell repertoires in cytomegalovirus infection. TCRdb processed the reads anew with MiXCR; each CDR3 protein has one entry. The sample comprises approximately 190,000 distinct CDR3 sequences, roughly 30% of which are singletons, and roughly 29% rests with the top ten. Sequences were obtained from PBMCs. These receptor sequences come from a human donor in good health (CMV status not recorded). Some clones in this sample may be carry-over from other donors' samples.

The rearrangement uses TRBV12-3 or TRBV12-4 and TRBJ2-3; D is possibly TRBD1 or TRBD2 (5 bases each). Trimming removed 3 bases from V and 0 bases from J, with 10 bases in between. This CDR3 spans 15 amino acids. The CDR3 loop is CASSFYRDSTDTQYF. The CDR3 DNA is TGTGCCAGCAGTTTTTACCGGGACAGCACAGATACGCAGTATTTT.

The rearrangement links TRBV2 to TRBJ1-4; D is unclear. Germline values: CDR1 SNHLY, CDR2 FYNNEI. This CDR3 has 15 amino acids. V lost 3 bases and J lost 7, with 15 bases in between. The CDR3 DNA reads TGTGCCAGCAGTGAGAATACAGCCAAGGGTGAAAAACTGTTTTTT. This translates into CASSENTAKGEKLFF.

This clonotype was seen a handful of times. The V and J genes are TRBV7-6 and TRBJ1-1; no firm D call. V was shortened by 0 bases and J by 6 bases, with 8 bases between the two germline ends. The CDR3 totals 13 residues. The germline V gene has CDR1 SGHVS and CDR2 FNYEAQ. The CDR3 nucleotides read TGTGCCAGCAGCTTAGCTCATTTGGCTGAAGCTTTCTTT. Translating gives CASSLAHLAEAFF.

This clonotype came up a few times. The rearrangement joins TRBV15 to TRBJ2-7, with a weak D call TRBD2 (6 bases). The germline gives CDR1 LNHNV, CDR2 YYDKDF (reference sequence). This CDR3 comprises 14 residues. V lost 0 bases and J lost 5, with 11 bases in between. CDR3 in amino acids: CATSRDFGGNEQYF. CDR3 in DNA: TGTGCCACCAGCAGAGATTTTGGGGGGAACGAGCAGTACTTC. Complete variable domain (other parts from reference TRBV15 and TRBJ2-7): DAMVIQNPRYQVTQFGKPVTLSCSQTLNHNVMYWYQQKSSQAPKLLFHYYDKDFNNEADTPDNFQSRRPNTSFCFLDIRSPGLGDTAMYLCATSRDFGGNEQYFGPGTRLTVT.

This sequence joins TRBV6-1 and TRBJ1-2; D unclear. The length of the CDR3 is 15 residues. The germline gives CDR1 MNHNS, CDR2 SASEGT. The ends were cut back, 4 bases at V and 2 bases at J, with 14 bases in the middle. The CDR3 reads CASSASGFSNYGYTF. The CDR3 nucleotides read TGTGCCAGCAGTGCGTCAGGCTTCTCCAACTATGGCTACACCTTC.

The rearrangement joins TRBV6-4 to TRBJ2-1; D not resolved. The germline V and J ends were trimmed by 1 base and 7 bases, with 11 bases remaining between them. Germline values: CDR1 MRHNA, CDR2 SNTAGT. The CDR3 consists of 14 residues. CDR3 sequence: CASSDLGSENEQFF. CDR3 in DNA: TGTGCCAGCAGTGACTTAGGGTCAGAAAATGAGCAGTTCTTC.